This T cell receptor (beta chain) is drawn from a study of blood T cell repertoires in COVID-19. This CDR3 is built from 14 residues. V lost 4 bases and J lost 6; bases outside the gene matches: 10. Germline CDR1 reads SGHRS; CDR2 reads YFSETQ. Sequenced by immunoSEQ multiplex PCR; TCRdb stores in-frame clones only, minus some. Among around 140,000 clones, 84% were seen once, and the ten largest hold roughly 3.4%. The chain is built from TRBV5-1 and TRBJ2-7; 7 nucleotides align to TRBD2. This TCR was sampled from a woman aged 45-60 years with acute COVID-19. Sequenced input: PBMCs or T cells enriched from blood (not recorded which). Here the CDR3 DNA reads TGCGCCAGCAGCCTCAGCGGGGTTGTTCTCGAGCAGTACTTC. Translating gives CASSLSGVVLEQYF.